This entry describes one T cell receptor (beta chain). In the source study's methods: Reference gene primer amplification in the assay estimated nucleated cell counts. Here immunoSEQ multiplex PCR was the method, and the copy in TCRdb shows in-frame clones only, minus some. The DNA was the basis for D and trimming; V, J and clone size are from that table. The table lists 400,000 or so clones, about 90% of them singletons, with more than 0.55% in the top ten. This CDR3 comprises 14 residues. Germline CDR1 is MGHRA and CDR2 is YSYEKL. V lost 2 bases and J lost 5, with 10 bases in between. Clinical history as reported by participants underpinned cohort assignment. The sample belongs to a study of blood T cell repertoires in COVID-19. Background on the study: COVID-19 samples collected from the United States, Italy and Spain covered acute and convalescent phases.

Sequencing was done on a sample of PBMCs or T cells enriched from blood (not recorded which). The chain carries TRBV4-1 and TRBJ1-5, with D tentatively TRBD1 (5 bases). The receptor was isolated from a man aged 18 to 30 who had recovered from COVID-19. The CDR3 DNA reads as TGCGCCAGCAGCCAATTACCAGGGTATCAGCCCCAGCATTTT. It yields the protein CASSQLPGYQPQHF.